Presented here are 14 T cell receptor beta chains from one specimen sequenced in a study of blood T cell repertoires in COVID-19 (dated by TCRdb to 2020 to 2021). The library was built by means of the immunoSEQ multiplex PCR assay. TCRdb holds this immuneACCESS table with in-frame rearrangements only. Some clones are missing; in checked studies, unresolved V genes explain under half, and the rest has no known cause. The sample data list tens of thousands of clones, and roughly 79% of these were observed just once. The top ten clonotypes cover 44% of the sample. Input material: peripheral blood. These receptors were obtained from an older man with acute or convalescent COVID-19.

The chain employs TRBV2 and TRBJ2-7; D uncertain. Per the germline V gene, CDR1 is SNHLY and CDR2 is FYNNEI. CDR3 size: 14 residues. V lost 3 bases and J lost 3, with 12 bases in between. The chain's CDR3 is CASSERQILYEQYF. The DNA for the CDR3 is TGTGCCAGCAGTGAGAGGCAGATCCTCTACGAGCAGTACTTC.

This clone was seen only a few times. This chain links TRBV28 with TRBJ1-3; D gene ambiguous. CDR1 MDHEN and CDR2 SYDVKM come from the germline V gene. V was shortened by 7 bases and J by 0 bases, with 7 bases between the two germline ends. This CDR3 region has 13 residues. The CDR3 reads CASKRGSGNTIYF. The CDR3 DNA is TGTGCCAGCAAGCGGGGCTCTGGAAACACCATATATTTT.

The V and J genes are TRBV5-1 and TRBJ2-7; the match to TRBD2 covers 15 bases. This CDR3 has 15 amino acids. The germline gives CDR1 SGHRS, CDR2 YFSETQ. Trimming took 4 bases from V and 6 from J; bases not matched to a gene: 5. CDR3 coding DNA: TGCGCCAGCAGCACCGGACTAGCGGGAGGGCTCGAGCAGTACTTC. It yields the protein CASSTGLAGGLEQYF.

The rearrangement links TRBV3-1 (or the pseudogene TRBV3-2) to TRBJ2-5; 16 bases line up with TRBD2. The CDR3 is made up of 19 amino acids. Germline CDR1 is LGHDT and CDR2 is YNNKEL (reference sequence). V lost 1 base, J lost 4 bases, and 9 bases stayed unmatched. CDR3 sequence reads: CASSQVPGLAGGRGETQYF. The CDR3, as DNA: TGTGCCAGCAGCCAAGTCCCGGGACTAGCGGGAGGGCGGGGAGAGACCCAGTACTTC.

This clone was counted only a few times. V gene TRBV28 combines with J gene TRBJ2-7, with 8 positions matching TRBD1. This CDR3 has 17 residues. With V trimmed by 3 bases and J by 1 base, 11 bases remained unmatched. From germline, CDR1 is MDHEN and CDR2 SYDVKM. The CDR3, as DNA: TGTGCCAGCAGTTTGAGTGGCAGGGGGCTGAAATCCTACGAGCAGTACTTC. Translation gives CASSLSGRGLKSYEQYF. The full variable domain, its missing parts supplied by reference TRBV28 and TRBJ2-7, is DVKVTQSSRYLVKRTGEKVFLECVQDMDHENMFWYRQDPGLGLRLIYFSYDVKMKEKGDIPEGYSVSREKKERFSLILESASTNQTSMYLCASSLSGRGLKSYEQYFGPGTRLTVT.

This clone was seen a few times. The chain uses TRBV3-1 (or the pseudogene TRBV3-2) and TRBJ2-7; D may be TRBD2 (6 bases). This CDR3 contains 11 residues. Trimming took 8 bases from V and 5 from J, leaving 10 bases between them. Germline V CDR1 and CDR2: LGHDT, YNNKEL (reference sequence). CDR3 protein: CASRGGDEQYF. CDR3 nucleotides: TGTGCCAGCCGAGGAGGGGACGAGCAGTACTTC.

The V call is TRBV27, the J call TRBJ1-2; no clear D. The V and J ends lost 2 bases and 3 bases respectively, with 16 bases between them. Per the germline V gene, CDR1 is MNHEY and CDR2 is SMNVEV (reference sequence). This CDR3 is built from 16 residues. The CDR3 nucleotides are TGTGCCAGCAGTTTAGTGTCGCGGCCGTCAGACTATGGCTACACCTTC. It is translated as CASSLVSRPSDYGYTF.

This chain uses TRBV27 with TRBJ1-3, with D uncertain. Trimming cost V 8 bases and J 0 bases, with 8 bases left between them. In germline, CDR1 is MNHEY, CDR2 SMNVEV (reference sequence). The CDR3 is made up of 13 amino acids. The DNA for the CDR3 is TGTGCCAGCCGTGGCCTCTCTGGAAACACCATATATTTT. It translates to CASRGLSGNTIYF.

The chain couples TRBV18 to TRBJ2-7, with D maybe TRBD2 (6 bases). There are 16 residues in the CDR3. V lost 5 bases and J 0 bases, leaving 17 bases between the germline ends. From germline, CDR1 is KGHSH and CDR2 LQKENI. The CDR3 loop is CASSLSGLNPSYEQYF. The CDR3 DNA follows: TGTGCCAGCTCATTATCAGGACTAAACCCCTCCTACGAGCAGTACTTC.

The sample holds one count of this clone. The CDR3 loop is CAWSGDSNQPQHF. The CDR3 DNA follows: TGTGCCTGGAGTGGAGACAGTAATCAGCCCCAGCATTTT. The chain has TRBV30 and TRBJ1-5, with D possibly TRBD1 on 5 matching bases. The V end lost 1 base, the J end lost 4 bases, and 8 bases lay between the germline ends. CDR1 is GTSNPN, CDR2 SVGIG, per germline (reference sequence). The CDR3 spans 13 residues. Complete variable domain (other parts from reference TRBV30 and TRBJ1-5): SQTIHQWPATLVQPVGSPLSLECTVEGTSNPNLYWYRQAAGRGLQLLFYSVGIGQISSEVPQNLSASRPQDRQFILSSKKLLLSDSGFYLCAWSGDSNQPQHFGDGTRLSIL.

The genes are TRBV18 and TRBJ2-1, with 7 bases fitting TRBD1. In germline, CDR1 is KGHSH, CDR2 LQKENI. This CDR3 contains 15 residues. V shed 3 bases, J shed 4 bases, and the junction held 6 bases outside the gene matches. Here the CDR3 DNA reads TGTGCCAGCTCACCGATGACAGGGTATTACAATGAGCAGTTCTTC. The encoded protein is CASSPMTGYYNEQFF.

The V call is TRBV6-5, the J call TRBJ2-5; no definite D call. V shed 5 bases and J shed 1 base, with 8 bases lying between them. This CDR3 spans 13 amino acids. Germline V CDR1 and CDR2: MNHEY, SVGAGI. The CDR3 region is CASSRQPQETQYF. Written as DNA, the CDR3 is TGTGCCAGCAGTCGACAACCCCAAGAGACCCAGTACTTC.

This clone appeared a few times. Distinct nucleotide sequences in the sample also encode this CDR3. The J gene is TRBJ1-1, the V gene TRBV2; D is uncertain. Deletions cut 2 bases from V and 1 base from J, with 5 bases between. From germline, CDR1 is SNHLY and CDR2 FYNNEI. The CDR3 consists of 13 residues. In nucleotides, the CDR3 is TGTGCCAGCAGTGAATGGCAGAACACTGAAGCTTTCTTT. It yields the protein CASSEWQNTEAFF. The variable domain in full, with the rest retrieved from reference TRBV2 and TRBJ1-1, is EPEVTQTPSHQVTQMGQEVILRCVPISNHLYFYWYRQILGQKVEFLVSFYNNEISEKSEIFDDQFSVERPDGSNFTLKIRSTKLEDSAMYFCASSEWQNTEAFFGQGTRLTVV.

This chain connects TRBV18 to TRBJ1-4, with TRBD1 as a possible D gene (6 bases). The V gene's germline CDR1 is KGHSH and CDR2 LQKENI. V was trimmed by 1 base and J by 7 bases, leaving 10 bases between them. CDR3 length equals 14 residues. The CDR3 loop is CASSPLMGAEKLFF. The CDR3 DNA reads as TGTGCCAGCTCACCACTTATGGGGGCTGAAAAACTGTTTTTT.